Each of the 14 T cell receptor beta chains below was sequenced from the same sample in a study of Graves' ophthalmopathy and Graves' hyperthyroidism (dated by TCRdb to 2017 to 2018). Instrument on record: Illumina HiSeq 2000. For repertoire sequencing, TCR beta CDR3 regions were amplified from RNA transcripts. The first round was an RT-PCR using HTBI primers with the Qiagen OneStep RT-PCR kit, and this first round was followed by a second-round multiplex PCR, then size selection and purification. The raw public data were reprocessed by TCRdb itself: fastp quality trimming at Q25, MiXCR clonotype calling, in-frame beta chains only. Rows merge per CDR3 protein into single entries with the most common DNA and genes. Across this sample there are 740,000 or so distinct CDR3 sequences, with roughly 40% seen only once. The ten largest clonotypes hold 44% of the sample. The source material was peripheral blood. The receptors originated from an adult man with Graves' ophthalmopathy.

Here the CDR3 DNA reads TGTGCCAGTAGTTCCACCGGGACAGGGGGTACTGGCTACACCTTC. Its protein is CASSSTGTGGTGYTF. The chain couples TRBV19 to TRBJ1-2; 11 bases agree with TRBD1. The CDR3 runs to 15 residues. Germline V gene sequence: CDR1 LNHDA, CDR2 SQIVND (reference sequence). The trim removed 5 bases at V and 7 bases at J, leaving 9 bases unmatched. The full variable domain, with the rest looked up from reference TRBV19 and TRBJ1-2, is DGGITQSPKYLFRKEGQNVTLSCEQNLNHDAMYWYRQDPGQGLRLIYYSQIVNDFQKGDIAEGYSVSREKKESFPLTVTSAQKNPTAFYLCASSSTGTGGTGYTFGSGTRLTVV.

Only a few counts were recorded for this clonotype. The rearrangement links TRBV20-1 to TRBJ1-2; a weak D match, TRBD1 (6 bases). The CDR3 length is 14 residues. V dropped 0 bases and J dropped 2 bases, with 10 bases sitting between them. Germline loops: CDR1 DFQATT, CDR2 SNEGSKA (reference sequence). CDR3 sequence reads: CSAREETGNYGYTF. CDR3 sequence (DNA): TGCAGTGCTAGAGAAGAAACAGGGAACTATGGCTACACCTTC.

On this clonotype: A read error may produce the germline difference seen at one junction end. This chain uses TRBV7-9 with TRBJ1-2; a possible D gene is TRBD1 (5 bases). Germline V gives CDR1 SEHNR, CDR2 FQNEAQ (reference sequence). This CDR3 comprises 15 residues. CDR3 in DNA: TGCGCCAGCAGCCAAGAGGGAACAGGCGACTATGGCTACACCTTC. Its protein product is CASSQEGTGDYGYTF.

The table lists this clonotype with many counts. The J gene is TRBJ1-4, the V gene TRBV7-9, with 7 bases fitting TRBD1. Germline trimming cut 5 bases from V and 6 bases from J; bases unmatched to any gene: 6. The CDR3 is made up of 14 amino acids. Germline values: CDR1 SEHNR, CDR2 FQNEAQ (reference sequence). In DNA, the CDR3 is TGTGCCAGCAGCCCTCGGACAGGAGATGAAAAACTGTTTTTT. Translating gives CASSPRTGDEKLFF.

The table lists this clonotype with a few counts. The genes are TRBV11-2 and TRBJ1-1; D not resolved. The V gene's germline CDR1 is SGHAT and CDR2 FQNNGV. V shed 3 bases and J shed 1 base, with 12 bases lying between them. This CDR3 is 15 amino acids long. The CDR3 spells CASSLRQAENTEAFF. In nucleotides, the CDR3 is TGTGCCAGCAGCTTGCGGCAGGCTGAGAACACTGAAGCTTTCTTT.

At least ten counts were recorded for this clonotype. The chain is built from TRBV7-9 and TRBJ1-5; the D gene is possibly TRBD1 (6 bases). Trimming pared 5 bases from V and 3 bases from J, leaving 14 bases between. This CDR3 has 15 amino acids. The germline V gene encodes CDR1 SEHNR and CDR2 FQNEAQ (reference sequence). The CDR3 loop is CASSVSGAINQPQHF. In DNA form, the CDR3 reads TGTGCCAGCAGCGTGTCAGGGGCGATCAATCAGCCCCAGCATTTT.

CDR3 DNA: TGTGCCAGTAGTATACTGGCCCGTCCCGATGAAAAACTGTTTTTT. Its protein is CASSILARPDEKLFF. The chain combines TRBV19 with TRBJ1-4; D remains unclear. V gave up 2 bases and J gave up 6 bases, with 13 bases separating them. The germline V gene encodes CDR1 LNHDA and CDR2 SQIVND (reference sequence). The CDR3 has 15 amino acids.

This clonotype was counted ten times or more. The chain carries TRBV2 and TRBJ2-5, with a tentative D call TRBD2 (6 bases). CDR1 and CDR2 (germline): SNHLY, FYNNEI. V was trimmed by 6 bases and J by 4 bases, leaving 12 bases between them. The CDR3 is 13 amino acids. The CDR3 loop reads CASSRGIGETQYF. In DNA, the CDR3 is TGTGCCAGCAGCCGGGGGATCGGAGAGACCCAGTACTTC.

The chain links TRBV29-1 to TRBJ1-2; no definite D call. CDR3 length: 13 amino acids. The V gene's germline CDR1 is SQVTM and CDR2 ANQGSEA. V was cut by 1 base and J by 2 bases, with 8 bases left in between. The DNA for the CDR3 is TGCAGCGTTGAAGTGGGCGGAAACTATGGCTACACCTTC. This encodes CSVEVGGNYGYTF.

V usage is TRBV7-9 and J usage is TRBJ1-1; 7 positions match TRBD1. J gave up 3 bases and V 3 bases, and 4 bases lay outside the gene matches. CDR1 and CDR2 from the germline V gene are SEHNR and FQNEAQ (reference sequence). CDR3 length: 14 amino acids. The CDR3 protein is CASSLGQWHTEAFF. The DNA of the CDR3 is TGTGCCAGCAGCTTGGGACAGTGGCACACTGAAGCTTTCTTT.

This rearrangement joins TRBV20-1 to TRBJ2-5; 11 bases line up with TRBD1. The DNA end is more similar to TRBJ2-1, so the J call may be wrong. This CDR3 spans 15 amino acids. CDR1 and CDR2 from the germline V gene are DFQATT and SNEGSKA (reference sequence). The CDR3 region has the DNA TGCAGTGCTCCACCGGGACAGGGGGATCGGAATGAGCAGTTCTTC. It encodes CSAPPGQGDRNEQFF.

This clonotype came up a few times. V and J are TRBV10-3 and TRBJ1-1; unclear D gene. Trimming took off 10 bases at V and 1 base at J, with 16 bases between the two ends. Germline V gene lookup returns CDR1 ENHRY and CDR2 SYGVKD. The CDR3 length is 14 residues. The CDR3 sequence is CASVTGRRNTEAFF. The CDR3 region has the DNA TGTGCCAGCGTGACGGGAAGGCGGAACACTGAAGCTTTCTTT.

This clonotype showed up just a few times. This chain joins TRBV10-3 and TRBJ2-7; D might be TRBD1 (5 bases). This CDR3 is built from 19 residues. V gave up 2 bases and J gave up 1 base, with 24 bases separating them. The V gene's germline CDR1 is ENHRY and CDR2 SYGVKD. CDR3 sequence: CAISEPNLRQNSLSYEQYF. The CDR3 nucleotides are TGTGCCATCAGTGAGCCAAACCTAAGACAGAACTCCTTGTCCTACGAGCAGTACTTC.

This clonotype has a count of ten or more. This rearrangement joins TRBV29-1 to TRBJ2-7; D possibly corresponds to TRBD1 (5 bases). The CDR3 sequence is 12 residues long. Germline values: CDR1 SQVTM, CDR2 ANQGSEA. V was cut by 7 bases and J by 3 bases, with 13 bases left in between. CDR3: CSAQTDNYEQYF. The DNA of the CDR3 is TGCAGCGCCCAGACAGATAACTACGAGCAGTACTTC.